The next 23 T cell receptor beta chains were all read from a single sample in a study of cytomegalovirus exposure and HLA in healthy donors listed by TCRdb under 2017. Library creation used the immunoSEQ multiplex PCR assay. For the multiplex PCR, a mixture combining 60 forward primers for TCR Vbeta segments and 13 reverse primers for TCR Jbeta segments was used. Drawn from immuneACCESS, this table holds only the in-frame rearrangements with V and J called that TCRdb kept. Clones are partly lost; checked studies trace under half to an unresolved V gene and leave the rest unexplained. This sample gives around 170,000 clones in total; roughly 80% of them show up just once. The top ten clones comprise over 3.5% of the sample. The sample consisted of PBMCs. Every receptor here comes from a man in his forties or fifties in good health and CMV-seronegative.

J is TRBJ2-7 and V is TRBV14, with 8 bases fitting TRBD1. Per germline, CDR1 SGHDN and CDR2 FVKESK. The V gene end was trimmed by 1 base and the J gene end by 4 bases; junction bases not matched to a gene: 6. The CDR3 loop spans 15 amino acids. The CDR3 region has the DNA TGTGCCAGCAGCCAAGCGGGGACAGGCGCTTACGAGCAGTACTTC. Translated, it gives CASSQAGTGAYEQYF.

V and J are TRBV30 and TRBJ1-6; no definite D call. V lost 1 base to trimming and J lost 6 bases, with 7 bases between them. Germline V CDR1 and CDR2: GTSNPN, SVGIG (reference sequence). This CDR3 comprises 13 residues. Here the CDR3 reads CAWSDRANSPLHF. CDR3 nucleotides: TGTGCCTGGAGTGACAGAGCTAATTCACCCCTCCACTTT.

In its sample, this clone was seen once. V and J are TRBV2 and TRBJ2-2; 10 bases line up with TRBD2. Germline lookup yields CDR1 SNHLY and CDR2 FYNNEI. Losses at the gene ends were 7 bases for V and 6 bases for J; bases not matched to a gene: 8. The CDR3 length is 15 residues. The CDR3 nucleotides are TGTGCCAGCACCCCAAGAGCGGGGGGGCCCGGGGAGCTGTTTTTT. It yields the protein CASTPRAGGPGELFF. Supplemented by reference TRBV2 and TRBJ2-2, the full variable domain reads EPEVTQTPSHQVTQMGQEVILRCVPISNHLYFYWYRQILGQKVEFLVSFYNNEISEKSEIFDDQFSVERPDGSNFTLKIRSTKLEDSAMYFCASTPRAGGPGELFFGEGSRLTVL.

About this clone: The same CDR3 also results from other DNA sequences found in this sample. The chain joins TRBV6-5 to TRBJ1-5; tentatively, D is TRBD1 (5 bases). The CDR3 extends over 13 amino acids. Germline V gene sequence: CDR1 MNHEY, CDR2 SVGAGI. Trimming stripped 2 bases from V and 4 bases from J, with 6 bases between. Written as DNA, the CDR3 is TGTGCCAGCAGTTACGGGGGGAATCAGCCCCAGCATTTT. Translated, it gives CASSYGGNQPQHF.

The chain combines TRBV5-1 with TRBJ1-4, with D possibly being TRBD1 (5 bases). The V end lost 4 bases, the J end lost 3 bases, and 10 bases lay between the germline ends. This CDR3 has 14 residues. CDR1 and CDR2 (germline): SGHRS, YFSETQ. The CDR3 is CASSVETANEKLFF. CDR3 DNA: TGCGCCAGCAGCGTAGAGACAGCTAATGAAAAACTGTTTTTT.

The CDR3 coding sequence is TGTGCCAGCAGCTTCCTAGGGGTCAATGAGCAGTTCTTC. This codes for CASSFLGVNEQFF. The chain employs TRBV5-6 and TRBJ2-1; D perhaps matches TRBD1 (5 bases). CDR3 length equals 13 residues. Per germline, CDR1 SGHDT and CDR2 YYEEEE. V dropped 2 bases and J dropped 6 bases, with 9 bases sitting between them.

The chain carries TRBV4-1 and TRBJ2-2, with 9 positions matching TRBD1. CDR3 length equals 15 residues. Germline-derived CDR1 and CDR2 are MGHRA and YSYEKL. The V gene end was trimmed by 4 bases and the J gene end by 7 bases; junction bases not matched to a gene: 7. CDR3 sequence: CASSLRDRDSGELFF. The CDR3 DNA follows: TGCGCCAGCAGCCTCCGGGACAGGGATAGCGGGGAGCTGTTTTTT.

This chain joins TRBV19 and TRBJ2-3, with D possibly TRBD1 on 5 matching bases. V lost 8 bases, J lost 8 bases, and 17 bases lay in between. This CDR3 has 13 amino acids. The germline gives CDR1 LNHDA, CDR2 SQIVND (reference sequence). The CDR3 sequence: CASSAGNTGTQYF. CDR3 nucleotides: TGTGCCAGTTCCGCAGGGAACACGGGTACGCAGTATTTT. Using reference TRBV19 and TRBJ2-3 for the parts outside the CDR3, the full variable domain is DGGITQSPKYLFRKEGQNVTLSCEQNLNHDAMYWYRQDPGQGLRLIYYSQIVNDFQKGDIAEGYSVSREKKESFPLTVTSAQKNPTAFYLCASSAGNTGTQYFGPGTRLTVL.

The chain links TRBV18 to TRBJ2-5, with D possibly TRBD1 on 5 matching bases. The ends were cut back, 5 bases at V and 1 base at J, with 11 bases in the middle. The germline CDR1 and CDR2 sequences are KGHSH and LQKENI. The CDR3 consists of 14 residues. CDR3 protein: CASSGALGQETQYF. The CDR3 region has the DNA TGTGCCAGCTCAGGGGCCCTAGGCCAAGAGACCCAGTACTTC.

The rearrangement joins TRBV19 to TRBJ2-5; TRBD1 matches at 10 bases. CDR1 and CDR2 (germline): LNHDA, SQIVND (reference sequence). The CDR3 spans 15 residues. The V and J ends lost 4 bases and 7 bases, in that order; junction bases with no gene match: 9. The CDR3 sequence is CASSTRDRGIVTQYF. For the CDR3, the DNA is TGTGCCAGTAGTACACGGGACAGGGGTATTGTGACCCAGTACTTC. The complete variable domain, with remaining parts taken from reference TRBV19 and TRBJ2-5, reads DGGITQSPKYLFRKEGQNVTLSCEQNLNHDAMYWYRQDPGQGLRLIYYSQIVNDFQKGDIAEGYSVSREKKESFPLTVTSAQKNPTAFYLCASSTRDRGIVTQYFGPGTRLLVL.

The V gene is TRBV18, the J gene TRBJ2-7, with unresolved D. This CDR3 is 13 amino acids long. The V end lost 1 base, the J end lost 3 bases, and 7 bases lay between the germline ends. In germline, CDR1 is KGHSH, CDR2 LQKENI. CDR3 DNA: TGTGCCAGCTCACCACGGGCAGACTACGAGCAGTACTTC. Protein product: CASSPRADYEQYF. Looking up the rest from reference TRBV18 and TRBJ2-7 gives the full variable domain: NAGVMQNPRHLVRRRGQEARLRCSPMKGHSHVYWYRQLPEEGLKFMVYLQKENIIDESGMPKERFSAEFPKEGPSILRIQQVVRGDSAAYFCASSPRADYEQYFGPGTRLTVT.

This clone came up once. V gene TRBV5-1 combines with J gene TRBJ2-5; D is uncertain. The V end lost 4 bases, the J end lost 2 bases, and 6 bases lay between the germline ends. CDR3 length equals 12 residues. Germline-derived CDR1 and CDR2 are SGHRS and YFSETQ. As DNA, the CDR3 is TGCGCCAGCAGCCAAAATCAAGAGACCCAGTACTTC. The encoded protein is CASSQNQETQYF.

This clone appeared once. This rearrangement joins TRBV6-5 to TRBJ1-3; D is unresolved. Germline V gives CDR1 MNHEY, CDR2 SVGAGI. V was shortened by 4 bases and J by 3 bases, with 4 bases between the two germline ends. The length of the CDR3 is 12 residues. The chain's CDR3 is CASSSLGNTIYF. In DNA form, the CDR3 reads TGTGCCAGCAGTTCCCTTGGAAACACCATATATTTT.

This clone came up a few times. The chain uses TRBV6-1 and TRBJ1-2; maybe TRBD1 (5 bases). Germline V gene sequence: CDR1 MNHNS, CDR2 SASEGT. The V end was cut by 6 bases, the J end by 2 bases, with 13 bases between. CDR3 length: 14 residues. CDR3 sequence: CASSGQFGNYGYTF. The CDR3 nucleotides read TGTGCCAGCAGCGGACAATTCGGGAACTATGGCTACACCTTC.

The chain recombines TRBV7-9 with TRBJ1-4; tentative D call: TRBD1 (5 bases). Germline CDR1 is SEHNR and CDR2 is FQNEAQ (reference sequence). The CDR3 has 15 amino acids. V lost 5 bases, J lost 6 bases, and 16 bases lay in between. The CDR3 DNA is TGTGCCAGCAGCGCCGGGACTTACGGGGATGAAAAACTGTTTTTT. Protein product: CASSAGTYGDEKLFF.

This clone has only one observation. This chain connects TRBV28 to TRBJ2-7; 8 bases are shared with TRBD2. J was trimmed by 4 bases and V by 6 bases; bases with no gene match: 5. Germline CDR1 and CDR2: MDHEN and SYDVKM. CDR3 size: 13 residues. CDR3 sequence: CASRSGGAYEQYF. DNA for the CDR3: TGTGCCAGCAGGTCGGGGGGGGCGTACGAGCAGTACTTC.

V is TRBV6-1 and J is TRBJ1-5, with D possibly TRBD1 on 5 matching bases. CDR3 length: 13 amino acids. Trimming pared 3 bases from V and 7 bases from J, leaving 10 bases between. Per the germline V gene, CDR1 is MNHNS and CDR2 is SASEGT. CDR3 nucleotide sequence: TGTGCCAGCAGTGAGGGGCGCGGCCAGCCCCAGCATTTT. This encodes CASSEGRGQPQHF.

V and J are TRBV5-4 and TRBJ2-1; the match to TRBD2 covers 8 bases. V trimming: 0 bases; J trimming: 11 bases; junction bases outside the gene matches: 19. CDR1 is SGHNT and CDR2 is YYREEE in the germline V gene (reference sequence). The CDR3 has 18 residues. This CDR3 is CASSLAPEAGGLTLQQFF. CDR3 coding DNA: TGTGCCAGCAGCTTGGCCCCAGAGGCGGGGGGACTAACTCTGCAGCAGTTCTTC. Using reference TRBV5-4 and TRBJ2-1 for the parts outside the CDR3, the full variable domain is ETGVTQSPTHLIKTRGQQVTLRCSSQSGHNTVSWYQQALGQGPQFIFQYYREEENGRGNFPPRFSGLQFPNYSSELNVNALELDDSALYLCASSLAPEAGGLTLQQFFGPGTRLTVL.

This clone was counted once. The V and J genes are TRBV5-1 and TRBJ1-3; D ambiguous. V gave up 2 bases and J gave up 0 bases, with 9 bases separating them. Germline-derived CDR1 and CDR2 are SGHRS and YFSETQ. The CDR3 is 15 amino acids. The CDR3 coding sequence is TGCGCCAGCAGCTTCGGACGGGACTCTGGAAACACCATATATTTT. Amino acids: CASSFGRDSGNTIYF.

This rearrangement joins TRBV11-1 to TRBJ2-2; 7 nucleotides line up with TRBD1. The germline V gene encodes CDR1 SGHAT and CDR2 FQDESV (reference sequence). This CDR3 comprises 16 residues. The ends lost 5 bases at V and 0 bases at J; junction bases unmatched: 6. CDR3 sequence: CASSLWGTANTGELFF. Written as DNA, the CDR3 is TGTGCCAGCAGCCTATGGGGGACAGCGAACACCGGGGAGCTGTTTTTT.

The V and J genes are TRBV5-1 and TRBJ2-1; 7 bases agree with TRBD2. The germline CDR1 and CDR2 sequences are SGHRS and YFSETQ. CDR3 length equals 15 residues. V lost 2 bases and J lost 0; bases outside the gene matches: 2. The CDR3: CASSFRTSSYNEQFF. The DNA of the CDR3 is TGCGCCAGCAGCTTTCGGACTAGCTCCTACAATGAGCAGTTCTTC.

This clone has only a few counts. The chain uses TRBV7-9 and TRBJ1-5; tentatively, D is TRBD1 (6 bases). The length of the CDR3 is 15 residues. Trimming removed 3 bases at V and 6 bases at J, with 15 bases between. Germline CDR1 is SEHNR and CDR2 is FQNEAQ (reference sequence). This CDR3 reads CASSLSGASGQPQHF. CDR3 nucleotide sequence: TGTGCCAGCAGCTTGTCAGGGGCCAGTGGTCAGCCCCAGCATTTT.

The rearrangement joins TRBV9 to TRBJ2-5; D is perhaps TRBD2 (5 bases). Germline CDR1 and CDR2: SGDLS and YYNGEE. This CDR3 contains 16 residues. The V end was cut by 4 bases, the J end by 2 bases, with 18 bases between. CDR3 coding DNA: TGTGCCAGCAGCCTCAGAGGAGGAACCACTCAAGAGACCCAGTACTTC. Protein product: CASSLRGGTTQETQYF.